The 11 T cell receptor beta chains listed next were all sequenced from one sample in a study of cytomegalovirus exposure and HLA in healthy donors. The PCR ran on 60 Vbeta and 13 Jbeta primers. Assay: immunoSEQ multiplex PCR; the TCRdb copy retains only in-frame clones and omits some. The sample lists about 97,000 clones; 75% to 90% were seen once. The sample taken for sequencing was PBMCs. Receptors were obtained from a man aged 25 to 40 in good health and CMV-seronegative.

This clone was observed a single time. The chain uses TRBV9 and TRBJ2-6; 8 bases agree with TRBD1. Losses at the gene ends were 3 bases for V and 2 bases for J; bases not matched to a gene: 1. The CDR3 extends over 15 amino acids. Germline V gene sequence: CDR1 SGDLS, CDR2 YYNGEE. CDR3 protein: CASSATGAGANVLTF. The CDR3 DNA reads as TGTGCCAGCAGCGCGACAGGGGCTGGGGCCAACGTCCTGACTTTC.

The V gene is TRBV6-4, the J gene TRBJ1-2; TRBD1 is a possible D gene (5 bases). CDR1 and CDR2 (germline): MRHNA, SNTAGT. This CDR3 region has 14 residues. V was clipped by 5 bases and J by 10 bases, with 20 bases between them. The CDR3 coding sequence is TGTGCCAGCAGTATCACGGGAGGGGTCAGTAACTACACCTTC. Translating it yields CASSITGGVSNYTF.

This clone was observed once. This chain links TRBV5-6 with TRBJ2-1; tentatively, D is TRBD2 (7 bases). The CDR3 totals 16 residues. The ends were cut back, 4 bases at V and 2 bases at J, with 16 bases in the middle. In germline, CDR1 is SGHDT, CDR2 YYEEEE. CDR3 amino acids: CASSGGGGATYNEQFF. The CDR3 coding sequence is TGTGCCAGCAGCGGAGGTGGGGGGGCCACCTACAATGAGCAGTTCTTC. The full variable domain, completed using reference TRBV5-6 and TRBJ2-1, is DAGVTQSPTHLIKTRGQQVTLRCSPKSGHDTVSWYQQALGQGPQFIFQYYEEEERQRGNFPDRFSGHQFPNYSSELNVNALLLGDSALYLCASSGGGGATYNEQFFGPGTRLTVL.

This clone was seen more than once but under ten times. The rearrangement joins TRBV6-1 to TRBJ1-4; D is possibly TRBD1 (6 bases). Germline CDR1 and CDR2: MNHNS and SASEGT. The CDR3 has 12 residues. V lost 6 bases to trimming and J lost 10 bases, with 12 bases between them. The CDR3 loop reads CASRAGTSKLFF. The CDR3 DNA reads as TGTGCCAGCAGGGCCGGGACATCAAAACTGTTTTTT.

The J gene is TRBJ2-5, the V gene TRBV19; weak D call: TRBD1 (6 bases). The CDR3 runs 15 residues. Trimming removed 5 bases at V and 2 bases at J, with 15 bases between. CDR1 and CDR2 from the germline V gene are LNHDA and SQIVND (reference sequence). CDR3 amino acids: CASSAPTGSQETQYF. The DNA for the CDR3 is TGTGCCAGTAGTGCCCCTACAGGGAGTCAAGAGACCCAGTACTTC.

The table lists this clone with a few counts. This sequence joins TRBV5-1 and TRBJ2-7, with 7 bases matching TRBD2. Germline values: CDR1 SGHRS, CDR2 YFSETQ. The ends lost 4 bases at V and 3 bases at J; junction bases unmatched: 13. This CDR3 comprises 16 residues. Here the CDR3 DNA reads TGCGCCAGCAGCCAAATAGCGGGCGGAGGATACTACGAGCAGTACTTC. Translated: CASSQIAGGGYYEQYF.

The CDR3 sequence is CASRPDRGSYGYTF. The CDR3 DNA is TGTGCCAGCAGACCGGACAGGGGTTCCTATGGCTACACCTTC. This rearrangement joins TRBV5-4 to TRBJ1-2; 9 bases fit TRBD1. This CDR3 has 14 residues. Germline trimming cut 5 bases from V and 4 bases from J; bases unmatched to any gene: 6. Germline CDR1 and CDR2: SGHNT and YYREEE (reference sequence).

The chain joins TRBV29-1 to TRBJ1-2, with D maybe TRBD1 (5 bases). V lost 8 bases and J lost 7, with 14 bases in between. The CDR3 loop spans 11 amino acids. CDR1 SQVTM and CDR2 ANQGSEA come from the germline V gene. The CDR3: CSWEGAGGYTF. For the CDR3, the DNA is TGCAGCTGGGAAGGGGCCGGTGGCTACACCTTC.

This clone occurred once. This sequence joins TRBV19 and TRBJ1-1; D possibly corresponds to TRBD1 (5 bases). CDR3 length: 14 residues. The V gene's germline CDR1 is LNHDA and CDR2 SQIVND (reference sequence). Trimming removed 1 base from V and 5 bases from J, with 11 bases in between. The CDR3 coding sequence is TGTGCCAGTAGTATAGTGGGGCGGCAGACTGAAGCTTTCTTT. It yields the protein CASSIVGRQTEAFF.

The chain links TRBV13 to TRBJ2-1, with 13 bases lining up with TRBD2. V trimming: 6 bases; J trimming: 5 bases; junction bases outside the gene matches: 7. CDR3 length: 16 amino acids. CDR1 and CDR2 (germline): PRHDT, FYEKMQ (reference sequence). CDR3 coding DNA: TGTGCCAGCAGTCGGACTAGCGGGAGCCTCAACAATGAGCAGTTCTTC. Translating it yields CASSRTSGSLNNEQFF.

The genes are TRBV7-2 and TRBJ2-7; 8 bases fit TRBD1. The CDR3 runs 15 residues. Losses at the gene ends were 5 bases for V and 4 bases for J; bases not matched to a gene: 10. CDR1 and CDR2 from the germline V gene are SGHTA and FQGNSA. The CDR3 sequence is CASSTRTGNFYEQYF. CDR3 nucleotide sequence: TGTGCCAGCAGCACCAGGACAGGGAACTTTTACGAGCAGTACTTC.